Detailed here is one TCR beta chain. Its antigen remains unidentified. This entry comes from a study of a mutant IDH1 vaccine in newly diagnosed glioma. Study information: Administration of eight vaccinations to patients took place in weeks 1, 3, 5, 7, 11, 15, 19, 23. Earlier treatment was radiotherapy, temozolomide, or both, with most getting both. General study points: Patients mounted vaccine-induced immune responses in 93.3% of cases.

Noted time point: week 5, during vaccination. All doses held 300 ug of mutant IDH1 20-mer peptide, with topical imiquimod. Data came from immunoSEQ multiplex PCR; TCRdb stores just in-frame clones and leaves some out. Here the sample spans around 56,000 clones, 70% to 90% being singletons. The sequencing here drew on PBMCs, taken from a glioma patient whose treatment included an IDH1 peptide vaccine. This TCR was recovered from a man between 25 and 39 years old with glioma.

The CDR3 nucleotides are TGTGCCAGTAGAAGCCAGGGGGGAGGAAACACCATATATTTT. Residues: CASRSQGGGNTIYF. The chain has TRBV19 and TRBJ1-3; 7 positions agree with TRBD1. V gave up 6 bases and J gave up 4 bases; unmatched junction bases: 6. CDR3 length: 14 amino acids. The germline gives CDR1 LNHDA, CDR2 SQIVND (reference sequence).